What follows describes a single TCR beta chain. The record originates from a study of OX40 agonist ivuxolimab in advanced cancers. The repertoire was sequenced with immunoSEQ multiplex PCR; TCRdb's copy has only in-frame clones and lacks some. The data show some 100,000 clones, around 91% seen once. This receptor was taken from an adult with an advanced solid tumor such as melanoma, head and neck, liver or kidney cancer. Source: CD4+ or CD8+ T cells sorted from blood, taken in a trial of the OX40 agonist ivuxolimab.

CDR3: CASSRGQNNSPLHF. CDR3 sequence (DNA): TGTGCCAGCAGCCGAGGACAGAATAATTCACCCCTCCACTTT. This chain connects TRBV7-6 to TRBJ1-6, with D possibly matching TRBD1 (6 bases). This CDR3 is built from 14 residues. CDR1 is SGHVS, CDR2 FNYEAQ, per germline. Trimming shortened V by 5 bases and J by 5 bases, and 10 bases separated the two germline ends.